This T cell receptor (beta chain) was sequenced for a study of blood T cell repertoires in COVID-19. Study information: COVID-19 samples from acute and convalescent phases originated in the United States, Italy and Spain. PBMCs, B-cell-depleted T cells, or T cells provided the cDNA or gDNA that made up the material.

V gave up 2 bases and J gave up 4 bases; unmatched junction bases: 7. Germline CDR1 SEHNR, CDR2 FQNEAQ (reference sequence). The CDR3 contains 15 residues. In the study's own analysis: Nucleated cell counts were estimated from reference gene primer amplification. The table came from immunoSEQ multiplex PCR; TCRdb's copy has only in-frame clones and leaves some out. V, J and clone size derive from that table, while D and trimming were established from the DNA sequence. The data contain some 320,000 clones, 65% to 90% of them singletons. This TCR was recovered from a human donor in a cohort sampled during active COVID-19. The chain is built from TRBV7-9 and TRBJ1-2; 7 bases fit TRBD1. The sample consisted of peripheral blood. The CDR3 nucleotides read TGTGCCAGCAGCTTATCTAAGGGGGCTGGCTATGGCTACACCTTC. Encoded protein: CASSLSKGAGYGYTF. The whole variable domain, remainder taken from reference TRBV7-9 and TRBJ1-2, is DTGVSQNPRHKITKRGQNVTFRCDPISEHNRLYWYRQTLGQGPEFLTYFQNEAQLEKSRLLSDRFSAERPKGSFSTLEIQRTEQGDSAMYLCASSLSKGAGYGYTFGSGTRLTVV.